One and the same sample provided the 15 T cell receptor beta chains below, sequenced in a study of cytomegalovirus exposure and HLA in healthy donors. It was with 60 Vbeta and 13 Jbeta primers that the PCR ran. Method: immunoSEQ multiplex PCR; TCRdb's copy keeps in-frame clones and lacks some. In the table there are approximately 200,000 clones, about three quarters of which are singletons. Specimen: PBMCs. These receptors all stem from a man between 18 and 35 years old in good health and CMV-seronegative.

CDR3 nucleotide sequence: TGCAGCGTTGGGGTCAGGCCCACTGAAGCTTTCTTT. This codes for CSVGVRPTEAFF. This rearrangement joins TRBV29-1 to TRBJ1-1; no firm D call. This CDR3 region has 12 residues. V dropped 4 bases and J dropped 4 bases, with 10 bases sitting between them. Per germline, CDR1 SQVTM and CDR2 ANQGSEA.

The chain is built from TRBV6-5 and TRBJ2-5; D is perhaps TRBD1 (5 bases). The last part of the DNA fits TRBJ2-7 better; the J call may be wrong. This CDR3 region has 13 residues. Germline values: CDR1 MNHEY, CDR2 SVGAGI. CDR3 region: CASLAGPASEQYF. The CDR3, as DNA: TGTGCCAGCTTGGCAGGGCCCGCCTCCGAGCAGTACTTC.

This rearrangement joins TRBV11-3 to TRBJ2-2; 8 positions agree with TRBD1. The CDR3 spans 15 residues. CDR1 and CDR2 from the germline V gene are SGHNT and YENEEA. The V gene end was trimmed by 3 bases and the J gene end by 4 bases; junction bases not matched to a gene: 4. DNA for the CDR3: TGTGCCAGCAGCTTGGCAGGGGGCATCACCGGGGAGCTGTTTTTT. The encoded protein is CASSLAGGITGELFF.

The rearrangement joins TRBV6-5 to TRBJ1-2, with 9 bases fitting TRBD1. Germline assignment: CDR1 MNHEY and CDR2 SVGAGI. The length of the CDR3 is 14 residues. V was pared by 5 bases and J by 4 bases, with 5 bases of the junction left unmatched. CDR3 sequence (DNA): TGTGCCAGCAGTAAGGGACAGGGAGGCTATGGCTACACCTTC. It is translated as CASSKGQGGYGYTF.

The rearrangement uses TRBV5-1 and TRBJ2-3; 10 bases match TRBD2. CDR3 length: 16 amino acids. V shed 8 bases and J 1 base; nucleotides not matched to a gene: 10. The germline CDR1 and CDR2 sequences are SGHRS and YFSETQ. CDR3 nucleotide sequence: TGCGCCAGTTCACTAGCCGGACTAGCGGGCACAGATACGCAGTATTTT. It yields the protein CASSLAGLAGTDTQYF.

V and J are TRBV5-1 and TRBJ2-5; no definite D call. Between the trimmed V and J ends, which lost 0 bases and 1 base, there was a span of 16 bases. Germline loops: CDR1 SGHRS, CDR2 YFSETQ. The CDR3 has 17 amino acids. CDR3 nucleotide sequence: TGCGCCAGCAGCTTGGCCCTAATGGGCATGGGCCAAGAGACCCAGTACTTC. Translating it yields CASSLALMGMGQETQYF.

The CDR3 spells CASSPGTAGNTIYF. The CDR3 DNA reads as TGCGCCAGCAGCCCTGGGACAGCTGGAAACACCATATATTTT. V and J are TRBV5-1 and TRBJ1-3, with TRBD1 matching over 7 bases. The V gene end was trimmed by 4 bases and the J gene end by 2 bases; junction bases not matched to a gene: 3. The germline gives CDR1 SGHRS, CDR2 YFSETQ. The length of the CDR3 is 14 residues.

The chain uses TRBV6-5 and TRBJ2-3, with D possibly matching TRBD1 (6 bases). The V end was cut by 0 bases, the J end by 2 bases, with 9 bases between. The CDR3 length is 15 residues. In germline, CDR1 is MNHEY, CDR2 SVGAGI. The CDR3 loop reads CASSYSGGDTDTQYF. The CDR3 coding sequence is TGTGCCAGCAGTTACTCAGGGGGTGACACAGATACGCAGTATTTT.

The chain links TRBV21-1 to TRBJ2-3; the table's D call, TRBD2, has no DNA check behind it. TRBV21-1 is a recognized pseudogene. The length of the CDR3 is 15 residues. The CDR3 loop reads CATLLASKPADTQYF. The CDR3 nucleotides are TGTGCCACCCTACTAGCGTCCAAACCCGCAGATACGCAGTATTTT.

The chain couples TRBV5-6 to TRBJ2-5; TRBD1 matches at 9 bases. Germline V gene data show CDR1 as SGHDT and CDR2 as YYEEEE. The CDR3 runs 15 residues. V shed 6 bases, J shed 10 bases, and the junction held 16 bases outside the gene matches. CDR3 sequence: CASIPTGGDQGDQYF. The CDR3 DNA reads as TGTGCCAGCATCCCGACAGGGGGAGACCAAGGGGACCAGTACTTC.

The rearrangement links TRBV11-3 to TRBJ2-5; D gene ambiguous. The CDR3 contains 11 residues. The ends were cut back, 1 base at V and 5 bases at J, with 2 bases in the middle. Germline CDR1 and CDR2: SGHNT and YENEEA. The CDR3 reads CASSLAETQYF. CDR3 in DNA: TGTGCCAGCAGCTTAGCGGAGACCCAGTACTTC. Full variable domain (remainder filled in from reference TRBV11-3 and TRBJ2-5): EAGVVQSPRYKIIEKKQPVAFWCNPISGHNTLYWYLQNLGQGPELLIRYENEEAVDDSQLPKDRFSAERLKGVDSTLKIQPAELGDSAVYLCASSLAETQYFGPGTRLLVL.

The chain joins TRBV4-1 to TRBJ1-1, with unresolved D. Trimming removed 0 bases at V and 4 bases at J, with 15 bases between. CDR3 length equals 16 residues. Germline-derived CDR1 and CDR2 are MGHRA and YSYEKL. In nucleotides, the CDR3 is TGCGCCAGCAGCCAAGAAGTGGCATCACTAGGCACTGAAGCTTTCTTT. As protein: CASSQEVASLGTEAFF.

The chain couples TRBV28 to TRBJ1-3; no clear D. Per germline, CDR1 MDHEN and CDR2 SYDVKM. The CDR3 sequence is 15 residues long. V was pared by 1 base and J by 1 base, with 8 bases between. CDR3 in amino acids: CASSLFAESGNTIYF. The DNA for the CDR3 is TGTGCCAGCAGTTTATTCGCGGAATCTGGAAACACCATATATTTT.

The genes are TRBV29-1 and TRBJ2-3; 7 nucleotides align to TRBD1. Trimming at V came to 4 bases and at J to 0 bases, leaving 13 bases not matched to a gene. The V gene's germline CDR1 is SQVTM and CDR2 ANQGSEA. The CDR3 contains 17 residues. The CDR3, as DNA: TGCAGCGTTGCCGCGGCAGGGGGTTTTAGGAGCACAGATACGCAGTATTTT. Protein: CSVAAAGGFRSTDTQYF.

The chain combines TRBV6-6 with TRBJ1-2; 8 bases are a match to TRBD1. V was pared by 2 bases and J by 6 bases, with 8 bases of the junction left unmatched. Per the germline V gene, CDR1 is MNHNY and CDR2 is SVGAGI (reference sequence). This CDR3 is 15 amino acids long. CDR3 protein: CASSYAGTGRHGYTF. The CDR3 coding sequence is TGTGCCAGCAGTTACGCCGGGACAGGCCGCCATGGCTACACCTTC.